The clone carrying this TCR beta chain was counted a few times. The target antigen is unknown. These data are taken from a study of T cell responses to AZD1222 COVID-19 vaccine. Study observations and caveats: The sample set comprised mostly white British donors with more females, and clonal diversity was possibly underestimated. Epitopes outside B.1.351 and B.1.1.7 mutated regions reportedly drew nearly half of spike TCRs. Only a handful of people who got AZD1222 tested seropositive at baseline.

The repertoire was sequenced with immunoSEQ multiplex PCR; TCRdb's copy has only in-frame clones and lacks some. This table has some 96,000 clones, 70% to 85% appearing once. Trimming shortened V by 7 bases and J by 1 base, and 10 bases separated the two germline ends. The CDR3 is 13 amino acids. The rearrangement joins TRBV12-3 or TRBV12-4 to TRBJ1-2; maybe TRBD1 (5 bases). Material: peripheral blood, obtained 28 days after the second AZD1222 dose. The sequence was obtained from an adult who received the AZD1222 COVID-19 vaccine. The CDR3 reads CASKKTDNYGYTF. The CDR3 DNA reads TGTGCCAGCAAGAAGACAGATAACTATGGCTACACCTTC.